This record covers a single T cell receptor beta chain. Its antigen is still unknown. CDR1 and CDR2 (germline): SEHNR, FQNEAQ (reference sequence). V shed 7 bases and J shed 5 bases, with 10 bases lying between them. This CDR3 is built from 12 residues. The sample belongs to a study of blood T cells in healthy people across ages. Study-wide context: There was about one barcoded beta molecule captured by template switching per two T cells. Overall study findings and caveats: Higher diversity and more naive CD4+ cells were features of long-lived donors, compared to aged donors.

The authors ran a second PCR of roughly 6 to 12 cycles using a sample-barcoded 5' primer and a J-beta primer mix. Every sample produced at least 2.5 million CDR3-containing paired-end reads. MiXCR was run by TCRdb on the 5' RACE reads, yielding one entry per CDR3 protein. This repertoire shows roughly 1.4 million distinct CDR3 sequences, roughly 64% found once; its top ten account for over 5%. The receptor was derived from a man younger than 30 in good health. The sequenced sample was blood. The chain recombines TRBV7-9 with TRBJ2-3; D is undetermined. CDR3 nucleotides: TGTGCCAGCACTATATTCGGAGATACGCAGTATTTT. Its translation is CASTIFGDTQYF. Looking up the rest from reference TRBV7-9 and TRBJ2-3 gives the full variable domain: DTGVSQNPRHKITKRGQNVTFRCDPISEHNRLYWYRQTLGQGPEFLTYFQNEAQLEKSRLLSDRFSAERPKGSFSTLEIQRTEQGDSAMYLCASTIFGDTQYFGPGTRLTVL.